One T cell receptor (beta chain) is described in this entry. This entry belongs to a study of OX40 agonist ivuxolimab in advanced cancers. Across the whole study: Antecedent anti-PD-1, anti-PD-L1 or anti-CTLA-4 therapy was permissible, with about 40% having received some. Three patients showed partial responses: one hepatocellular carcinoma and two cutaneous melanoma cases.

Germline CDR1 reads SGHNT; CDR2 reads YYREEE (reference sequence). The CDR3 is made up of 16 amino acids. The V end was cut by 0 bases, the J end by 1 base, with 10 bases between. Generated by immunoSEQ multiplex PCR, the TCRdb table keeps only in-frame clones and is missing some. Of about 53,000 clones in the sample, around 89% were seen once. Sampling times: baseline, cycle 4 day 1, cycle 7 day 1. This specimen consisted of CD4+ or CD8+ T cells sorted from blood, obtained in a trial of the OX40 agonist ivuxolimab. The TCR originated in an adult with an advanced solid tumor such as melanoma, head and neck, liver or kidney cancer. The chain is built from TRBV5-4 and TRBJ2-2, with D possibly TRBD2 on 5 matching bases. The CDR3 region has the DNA TGTGCCAGCAGCTTGGGACTACGGGAGAACACCGGGGAGCTGTTTTTT. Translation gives CASSLGLRENTGELFF.